Below, 13 T cell receptor beta chains from the same sample are listed, as sequenced in a study of blood T cell repertoires in COVID-19 (dated by TCRdb to about 2020). The protocol used for the library was the immunoSEQ multiplex PCR assay. As stored in TCRdb, this immuneACCESS dataset retains in-frame rearrangements with V and J assigned. A fraction of the clones does not appear; measured against another copy, unresolved V genes explain less than half of the discrepancy, and the remainder lacks a known reason. The sample records fewer than 60,000 clones, 80% to 90% of which are singletons. The ten biggest clones cover under 40% of the sample. Material: peripheral blood. The receptors derive from a man aged 60-69 years with COVID-19, enrolled during active disease.

The chain has TRBV20-1 and TRBJ2-7; 7 bases agree with TRBD2. This CDR3 is 12 amino acids long. Per the germline V gene, CDR1 is DFQATT and CDR2 is SNEGSKA (reference sequence). V trimming: 3 bases; J trimming: 4 bases; junction bases outside the gene matches: 3. The CDR3 bases are TGCAGTGCTAGTCTCGGGGGGTACGAGCAGTACTTC. This encodes CSASLGGYEQYF.

This clone is medium-sized. The chain has TRBV5-1 and TRBJ2-5, with 8 bases identical to TRBD1. This CDR3 is built from 13 residues. Germline V gene sequence: CDR1 SGHRS, CDR2 YFSETQ. V was pared by 4 bases and J by 4 bases, with 3 bases of the junction left unmatched. CDR3 in DNA: TGCGCCAGCAGCCCGGACAGGGCAGAGACCCAGTACTTC. This encodes CASSPDRAETQYF.

The V gene is TRBV6-5, the J gene TRBJ1-5, with D possibly matching TRBD1 (6 bases). CDR1 is MNHEY and CDR2 is SVGAGI in the germline V gene. V shed 6 bases and J shed 0 bases, with 12 bases lying between them. The CDR3 covers 15 residues. In DNA, the CDR3 is TGTGCCAGCAGGGTATCAGGGGATAGCAATCAGCCCCAGCATTTT. It encodes CASRVSGDSNQPQHF.

The chain recombines TRBV7-8 with TRBJ1-1, with 10 positions matching TRBD1. After removal of 4 bases from V and 5 bases from J, the junction contained 7 bases not matched to a gene. This CDR3 comprises 15 residues. CDR1 SGHVS and CDR2 FQNEAQ come from the germline V gene. The CDR3 DNA reads as TGTGCCAGCAGCTCGGGGACAGGGGTATGGACTGAAGCTTTCTTT. Protein sequence: CASSSGTGVWTEAFF.

The rearrangement links TRBV7-2 to TRBJ1-3; 9 bases align to TRBD1. The CDR3 contains 14 residues. Germline V gene lookup returns CDR1 SGHTA and CDR2 FQGNSA. V lost 6 bases, J lost 2 bases, and 2 bases stayed unmatched. The CDR3: CASSWTGAGNTIYF. The CDR3 bases are TGTGCCAGCAGTTGGACAGGGGCTGGAAACACCATATATTTT.

The chain recombines TRBV24-1 with TRBJ2-7; no firm D call. V lost 9 bases, J lost 0 bases, and 11 bases lay in between. The CDR3 runs 13 residues. The V gene's germline CDR1 is KGHDR and CDR2 SFDVKD. CDR3 sequence reads: CATRQRSSYEQYF. The CDR3 nucleotides are TGTGCCACCCGCCAGCGAAGCTCCTACGAGCAGTACTTC.

The chain recombines TRBV9 with TRBJ1-6, with TRBD1 identical over 9 bases. The CDR3 runs 17 residues. The J segment lost 9 bases and the V segment lost 4 bases, leaving 14 bases of the junction unmatched. CDR1 is SGDLS, CDR2 YYNGEE, per germline. This chain's CDR3 is CASSPRTGDGQASPLHF. CDR3 coding DNA: TGTGCCAGCAGCCCACGGACAGGGGACGGACAGGCTTCACCCCTCCACTTT.

This clone occurred once. This chain uses TRBV19 with TRBJ1-3; D is perhaps TRBD1 (6 bases). The germline V and J ends were trimmed by 4 bases and 4 bases, with 14 bases remaining between them. CDR3 length equals 15 residues. Germline V gene lookup returns CDR1 LNHDA and CDR2 SQIVND (reference sequence). The chain's CDR3 is CASSTRQVTGNTIYF. The CDR3 nucleotides are TGTGCCAGTAGTACCAGACAGGTAACAGGAAACACCATATATTTT.

V gene TRBV19 combines with J gene TRBJ1-1, with D perhaps matching TRBD1 (5 bases). Germline CDR1 is LNHDA and CDR2 is SQIVND (reference sequence). The CDR3 has 14 residues. Trimming took 7 bases from V and 3 from J, leaving 15 bases between them. CDR3 residues: CASTKVGQHTEAFF. The CDR3 DNA reads TGTGCCAGTACCAAAGTGGGGCAACACACTGAAGCTTTCTTT.

The chain uses TRBV4-1 and TRBJ1-2; 11 bases map to TRBD1. The CDR3 is made up of 15 amino acids. Trimming removed 1 base from V and 5 bases from J; junction bases left unmatched: 3. Germline lookup yields CDR1 MGHRA and CDR2 YSYEKL. The CDR3 nucleotides are TGCGCCAGCAGCCAAGTAGGGACAGGGGGTTATGGCTACACCTTC. This sequence encodes CASSQVGTGGYGYTF.

This chain joins TRBV4-1 and TRBJ2-7; D is possibly TRBD2 (6 bases). Trimming stripped 4 bases from V and 1 base from J, with 20 bases between. Germline CDR1 is MGHRA and CDR2 is YSYEKL. This CDR3 spans 17 amino acids. The DNA of the CDR3 is TGCGCCAGCAGCCGGGGGACGGCGGGACTGCCTTCCTACGAGCAGTACTTC. Its translation: CASSRGTAGLPSYEQYF.

The chain has TRBV5-4 and TRBJ2-2, with 8 bases that match TRBD2. Unmatched junction bases numbered 6, after V lost 4 bases and J lost 1 base. CDR1 and CDR2 from the germline V gene are SGHNT and YYREEE (reference sequence). The CDR3 extends over 16 amino acids. This CDR3 is CASSRGGAGNTGELFF. The CDR3 DNA sequence: TGTGCCAGCAGCCGGGGGGGGGCTGGGAACACCGGGGAGCTGTTTTTT.

The chain combines TRBV6-1 with TRBJ1-1; possibly TRBD1 for D (6 bases). The CDR3 extends over 15 amino acids. Germline CDR1 is MNHNS and CDR2 is SASEGT. V lost 0 bases, J lost 1 base, and 9 bases lay in between. The CDR3 nucleotides are TGTGCCAGCAGTGAAGCTGACAGGTGGAACACTGAAGCTTTCTTT. Translation gives CASSEADRWNTEAFF.